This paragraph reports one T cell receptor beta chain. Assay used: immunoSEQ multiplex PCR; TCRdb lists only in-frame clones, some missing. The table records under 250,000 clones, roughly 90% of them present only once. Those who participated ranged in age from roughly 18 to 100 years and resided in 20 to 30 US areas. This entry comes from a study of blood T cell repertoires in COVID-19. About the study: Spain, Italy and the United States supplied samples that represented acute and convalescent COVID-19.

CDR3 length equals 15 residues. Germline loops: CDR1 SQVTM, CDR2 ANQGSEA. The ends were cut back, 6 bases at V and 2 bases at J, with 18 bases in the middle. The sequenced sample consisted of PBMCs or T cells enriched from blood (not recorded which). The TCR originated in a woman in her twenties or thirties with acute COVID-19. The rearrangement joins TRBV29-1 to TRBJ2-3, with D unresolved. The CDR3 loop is CSVIREAYFTDTQYF. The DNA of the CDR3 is TGCAGCGTCATCCGAGAGGCCTACTTCACAGATACGCAGTATTTT.